The sequence of this TCR beta chain was determined in a study of cytomegalovirus exposure and HLA in healthy donors. Study information: In terms of ancestry, the Caucasian-associated cluster contained 75% to 85% of the 398 genotyped donors.

The V gene's germline CDR1 is SGHRS and CDR2 YFSETQ. CDR3 length: 12 residues. Trimming removed 4 bases from V and 10 bases from J, with 14 bases in between. This clone was detected a few times. The PCR was carried out with 60 Vbeta primers and 13 Jbeta primers. Clones were read by immunoSEQ multiplex PCR, and TCRdb kept only the in-frame ones, dropping some. Among roughly 130,000 clones, 73% were seen once, and the ten largest hold about 1.2%. Specimen: PBMCs. The sequence came from a woman in her forties in good health and CMV-seronegative. V gene TRBV5-1 combines with J gene TRBJ1-1, with D maybe TRBD1 (5 bases). This CDR3 reads CASSPGGTAAFF. The CDR3 DNA reads as TGCGCCAGCAGCCCGGGGGGGACGGCAGCTTTCTTT.